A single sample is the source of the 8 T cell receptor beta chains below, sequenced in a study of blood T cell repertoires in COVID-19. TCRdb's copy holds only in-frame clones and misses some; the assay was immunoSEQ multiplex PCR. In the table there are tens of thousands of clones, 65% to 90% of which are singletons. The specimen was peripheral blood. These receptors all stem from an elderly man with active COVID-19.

DNA of the CDR3: TGCAGTGCTAGTTCTAGGGGGGGAATATATAATTCACCCCTCCACTTT. Translating gives CSASSRGGIYNSPLHF. The chain has TRBV20-1 and TRBJ1-6, with a tentative D call TRBD1 (6 bases). The CDR3 runs 16 residues. Germline V gene lookup returns CDR1 DFQATT and CDR2 SNEGSKA (reference sequence). Trimming left V 3 bases short and J 4 bases short, with 16 bases between.

In nucleotides, the CDR3 is TGTGCCAGTAGTGATGACACCCGGCTGGGCTATGGCTACACCTTC. This gives the protein CASSDDTRLGYGYTF. V is TRBV19 and J is TRBJ1-2; D gene ambiguous. The V and J ends lost 5 bases and 4 bases respectively, with 17 bases between them. Germline V CDR1 and CDR2: LNHDA, SQIVND (reference sequence). The CDR3 covers 15 residues.

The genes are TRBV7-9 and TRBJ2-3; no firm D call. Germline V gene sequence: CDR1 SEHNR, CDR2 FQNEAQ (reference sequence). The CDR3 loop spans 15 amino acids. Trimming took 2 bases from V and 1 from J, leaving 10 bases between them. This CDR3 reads CASSLTPSRTDTQYF. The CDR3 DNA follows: TGTGCCAGCAGCTTAACCCCGAGTCGCACAGATACGCAGTATTTT.

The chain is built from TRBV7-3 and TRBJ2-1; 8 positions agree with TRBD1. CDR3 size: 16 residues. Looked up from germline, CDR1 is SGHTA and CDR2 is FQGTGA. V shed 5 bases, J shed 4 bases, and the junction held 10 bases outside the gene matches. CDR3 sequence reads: CASSLNAGGRYNEQFF. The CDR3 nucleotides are TGTGCCAGCAGCCTGAATGCAGGGGGCAGATACAATGAGCAGTTCTTC.

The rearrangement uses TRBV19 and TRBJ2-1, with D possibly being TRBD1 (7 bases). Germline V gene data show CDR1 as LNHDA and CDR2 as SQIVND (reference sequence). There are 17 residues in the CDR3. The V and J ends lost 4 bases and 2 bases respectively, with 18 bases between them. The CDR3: CASSRQGVRGAYNEQFF. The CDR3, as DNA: TGTGCCAGTAGTAGACAGGGAGTGCGCGGGGCCTACAATGAGCAGTTCTTC.

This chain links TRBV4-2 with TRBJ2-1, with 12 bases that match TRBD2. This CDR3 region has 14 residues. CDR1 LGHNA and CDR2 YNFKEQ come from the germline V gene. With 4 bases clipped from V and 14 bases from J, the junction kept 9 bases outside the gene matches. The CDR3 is CASSPRTSGAHKFF. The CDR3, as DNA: TGTGCCAGCAGCCCTAGGACTAGCGGGGCCCATAAGTTCTTC.

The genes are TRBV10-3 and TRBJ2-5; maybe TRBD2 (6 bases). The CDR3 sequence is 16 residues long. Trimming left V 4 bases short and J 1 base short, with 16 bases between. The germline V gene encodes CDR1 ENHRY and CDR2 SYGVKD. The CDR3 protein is CAISGRGGEPQETQYF. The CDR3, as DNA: TGTGCCATCAGTGGACGAGGCGGGGAGCCCCAAGAGACCCAGTACTTC.

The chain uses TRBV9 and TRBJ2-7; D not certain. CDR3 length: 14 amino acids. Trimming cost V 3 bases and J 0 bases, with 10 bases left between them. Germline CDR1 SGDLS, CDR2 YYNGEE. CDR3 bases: TGTGCCAGCAGCGACAGCTATAGCTCCTACGAGCAGTACTTC. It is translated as CASSDSYSSYEQYF. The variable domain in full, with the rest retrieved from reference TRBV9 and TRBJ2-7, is DSGVTQTPKHLITATGQRVTLRCSPRSGDLSVYWYQQSLDQGLQFLIQYYNGEERAKGNILERFSAQQFPDLHSELNLSSLELGDSALYFCASSDSYSSYEQYFGPGTRLTVT.